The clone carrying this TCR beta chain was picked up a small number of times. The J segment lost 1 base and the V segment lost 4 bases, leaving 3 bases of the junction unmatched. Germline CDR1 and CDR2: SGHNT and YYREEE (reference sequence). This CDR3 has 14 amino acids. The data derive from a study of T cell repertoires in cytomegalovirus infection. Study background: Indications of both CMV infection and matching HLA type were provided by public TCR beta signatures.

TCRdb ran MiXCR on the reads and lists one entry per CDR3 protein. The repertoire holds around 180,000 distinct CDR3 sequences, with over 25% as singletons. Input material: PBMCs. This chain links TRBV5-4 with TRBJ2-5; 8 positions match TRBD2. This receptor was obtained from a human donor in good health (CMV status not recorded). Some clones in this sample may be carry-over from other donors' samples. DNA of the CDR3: TGTGCCAGCAGCACTGGGACTAGCCAAGAGACCCAGTACTTC. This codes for CASSTGTSQETQYF.